This entry concerns a single TCR beta chain. Treatment in this sample: about 20 received Ad26.COV2.S at low or high dose, single or two shots; five or six received placebo; per-sample allocation not given. Collection of the samples took place on day 63 after the first injection of vaccine or placebo. Here immunoSEQ multiplex PCR was the method, and the copy in TCRdb shows in-frame clones only, minus some. Of over 250,000 clones in the sample, more than 70% were seen once. The sample is drawn from a study of Ad26.COV2.S vaccination and SARS-CoV-2 variants. The sequences come from peripheral blood, collected in a trial of Ad26.COV2.S vaccine versus placebo. The receptor was isolated from a person between 18 and 59 years old who received the Ad26.COV2.S COVID-19 vaccine or a placebo.

The CDR3 DNA reads as TGCGCCAGCAGCTTGGGGGGATTGGGTGAAAAACTGTTTTTT. Translated, it gives CASSLGGLGEKLFF. V gene TRBV5-1 combines with J gene TRBJ1-4; D is ambiguous. V dropped 0 bases and J dropped 7 bases, with 10 bases sitting between them. CDR3 length: 14 amino acids. Germline V gene sequence: CDR1 SGHRS, CDR2 YFSETQ.